The present entry profiles one T cell receptor (beta chain) with its context. The CDR3 consists of 18 residues. Trimming stripped 4 bases from V and 2 bases from J, with 23 bases between. CDR1 is LGHNA, CDR2 YSLEER, per germline. This record belongs to a study of blood T cell repertoires in COVID-19. Study context: Acute and convalescent COVID-19 samples came from the United States, Italy and Spain. Nucleic acid was either cDNA or gDNA, and it came from T cells, B-cell-depleted T cells, or PBMCs.

Per the original data handling: Using reference gene primer amplification, nucleated cell counts were estimated. Profiled with immunoSEQ multiplex PCR; TCRdb holds only in-frame clones, not every one. V, J and clone size are those of that table, while D and trimming were read from the DNA. The table lists some 22,000 clones, about nine tenths of them singletons. V gene TRBV4-3 combines with J gene TRBJ1-2; D perhaps matches TRBD1 (5 bases). Sequencing was carried out using peripheral blood. The clonotype comes from a man in his sixties or seventies in a cohort sampled during active COVID-19. CDR3 DNA sequence: TGCGCCAGCAGCCGTTACTCGGAGGGGACGGTGCGAAACTATGGCTACACCTTC. It codes for CASSRYSEGTVRNYGYTF.